This T cell receptor (beta chain) was identified during a study of OX40 agonist ivuxolimab in advanced cancers. Study context: Patients were 82.7% male with ages about 23 to 90, mean approximately 58.

The germline V gene has CDR1 SQVTM and CDR2 ANQGSEA. The CDR3 runs 15 residues. Trimming at V came to 0 bases and at J to 2 bases, leaving 5 bases not matched to a gene. Regarding the study as a whole: At doses 0.1 to 3.0 mg/kg, CD4+ and CD8+ clones expanded. Among the nonresponders, some also had low normalized T-cell clonal expansion.

The repertoire was sequenced with immunoSEQ multiplex PCR; TCRdb's copy has only in-frame clones and lacks some. The sample has about 41,000 clones; about 89% are singletons. Remarks on this clone: Its matching antigen is unknown.

The source material was CD4+ or CD8+ T cells sorted from blood, sampled in a trial of the OX40 agonist ivuxolimab. The chain uses TRBV29-1 and TRBJ2-5, with 8 bases identical to TRBD2. This sequence was found in an adult with an advanced solid tumor such as melanoma, head and neck, liver or kidney cancer. The CDR3 DNA is TGCAGCGTTGAAGATCACGCTAGCGGGCAAGAGACCCAGTACTTC. Amino acids: CSVEDHASGQETQYF.